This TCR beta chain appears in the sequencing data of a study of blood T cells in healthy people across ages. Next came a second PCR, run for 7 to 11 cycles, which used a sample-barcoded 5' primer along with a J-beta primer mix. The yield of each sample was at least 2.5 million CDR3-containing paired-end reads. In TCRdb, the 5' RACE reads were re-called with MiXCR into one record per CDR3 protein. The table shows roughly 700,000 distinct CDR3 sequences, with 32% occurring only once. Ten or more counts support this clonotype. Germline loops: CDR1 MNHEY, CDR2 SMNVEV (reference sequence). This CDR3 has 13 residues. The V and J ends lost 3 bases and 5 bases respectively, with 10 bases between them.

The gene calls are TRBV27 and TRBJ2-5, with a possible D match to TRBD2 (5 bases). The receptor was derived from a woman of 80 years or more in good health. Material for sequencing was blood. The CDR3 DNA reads TGTGCCAGCAGTTTCGGGGTCGGGGAGACCCAGTACTTC. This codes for CASSFGVGETQYF.